This TCR beta chain emerged from a study of radiation and T cells in renal cell carcinoma. Time point denoted: blood 4 weeks post-SBRT, at nephrectomy. Treatment described: 15 Gy SBRT to primary tumor, nephrectomy 4 weeks later. Profiled with immunoSEQ multiplex PCR; TCRdb holds only in-frame clones, not every one. The sample has around 78,000 clones; 80% to 90% are singletons. The V end was cut by 5 bases, the J end by 4 bases, with 14 bases between. The CDR3 spans 14 residues. Germline CDR1 and CDR2: SGHVS and FNYEAQ. This chain uses TRBV7-6 with TRBJ1-1, with unresolved D. This TCR was sampled from a woman in her seventies with renal cell carcinoma. The sequencing here drew on blood, taken from a patient whose treatment included radiotherapy and nephrectomy. In DNA form, the CDR3 reads TGTGCCAGCAGCCCCAGAGGGAGCGGCACTGAAGCTTTCTTT. This encodes CASSPRGSGTEAFF.